Reported below is one T cell receptor beta chain. Its antigen is not known. These data belong to a study of response to subunit inactivated influenza vaccine. Study-wide points: Each seasonal influenza vaccination, the authors suggested, recruits few new T cells.

TCRdb passed the RT-PCR reads through MiXCR, listing each CDR3 protein once. The table lists 430,000 or so distinct CDR3 sequences, roughly 9.8% of them singletons, with approximately 12% in the top ten. Specimen: PBMCs from blood, collected around seven weeks after vaccination. The TCR sequence derives from a man in his fifties or sixties who received an inactivated influenza vaccine.

The CDR3, as DNA: TGTGCCAGCAGCTGGACAGGGTCGGTAGAGACCCAGTACTTC. It codes for CASSWTGSVETQYF. The chain joins TRBV7-9 to TRBJ2-5; 8 bases line up with TRBD1. The CDR3 loop spans 14 amino acids. Trimming cost V 4 bases and J 4 bases; bases outside gene matches: 5. The germline CDR1 and CDR2 sequences are SEHNR and FQNEAQ (reference sequence).